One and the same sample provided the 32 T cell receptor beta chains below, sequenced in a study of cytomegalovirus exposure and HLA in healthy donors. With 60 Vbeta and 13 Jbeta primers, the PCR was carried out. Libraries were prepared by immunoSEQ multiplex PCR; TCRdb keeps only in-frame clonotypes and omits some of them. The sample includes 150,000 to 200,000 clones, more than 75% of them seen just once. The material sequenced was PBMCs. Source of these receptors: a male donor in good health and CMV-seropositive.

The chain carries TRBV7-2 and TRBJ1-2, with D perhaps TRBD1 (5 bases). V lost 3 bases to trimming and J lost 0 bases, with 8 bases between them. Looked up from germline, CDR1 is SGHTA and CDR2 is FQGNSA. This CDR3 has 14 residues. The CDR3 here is CASSFSGANYGYTF. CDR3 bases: TGTGCCAGCAGCTTTTCGGGGGCTAACTATGGCTACACCTTC.

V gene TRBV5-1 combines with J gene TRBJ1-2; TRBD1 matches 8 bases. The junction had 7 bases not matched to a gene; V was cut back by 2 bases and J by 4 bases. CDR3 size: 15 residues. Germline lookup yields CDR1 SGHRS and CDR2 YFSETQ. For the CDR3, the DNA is TGCGCCAGCAGCTTCACAGGGGGGTACGGCTATGGCTACACCTTC. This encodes CASSFTGGYGYGYTF.

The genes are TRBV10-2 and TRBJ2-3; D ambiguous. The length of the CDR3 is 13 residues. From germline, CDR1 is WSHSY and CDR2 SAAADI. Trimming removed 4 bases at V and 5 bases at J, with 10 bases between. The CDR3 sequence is CASSVPLLDTQYF. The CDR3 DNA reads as TGCGCCAGCAGTGTACCACTTTTAGATACGCAGTATTTT.

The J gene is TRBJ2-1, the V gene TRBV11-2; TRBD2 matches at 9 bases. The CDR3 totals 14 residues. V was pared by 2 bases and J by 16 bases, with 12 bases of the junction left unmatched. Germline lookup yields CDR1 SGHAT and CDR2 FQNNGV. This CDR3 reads CASSLMMGSGSPFF. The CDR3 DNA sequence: TGTGCCAGCAGCTTAATGATGGGTAGCGGGAGCCCCTTCTTC. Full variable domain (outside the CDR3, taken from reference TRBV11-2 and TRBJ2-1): EAGVAQSPRYKIIEKRQSVAFWCNPISGHATLYWYQQILGQGPKLLIQFQNNGVVDDSQLPKDRFSAERLKGVDSTLKIQPAKLEDSAVYLCASSLMMGSGSPFFGPGTRLTVL.

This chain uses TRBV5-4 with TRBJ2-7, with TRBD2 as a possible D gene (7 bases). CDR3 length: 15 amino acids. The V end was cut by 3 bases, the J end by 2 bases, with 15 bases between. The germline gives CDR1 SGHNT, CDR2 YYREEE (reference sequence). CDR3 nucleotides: TGTGCCAGCAGCTACGGGGGCGGGAGCACCTACGAGCAGTACTTC. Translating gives CASSYGGGSTYEQYF.

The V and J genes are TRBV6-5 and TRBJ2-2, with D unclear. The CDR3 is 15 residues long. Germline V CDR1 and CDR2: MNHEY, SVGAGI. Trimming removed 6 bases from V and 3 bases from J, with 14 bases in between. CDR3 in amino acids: CASRAEFFDTGELFF. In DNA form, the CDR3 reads TGTGCCAGCAGGGCGGAGTTCTTCGACACCGGGGAGCTGTTTTTT.

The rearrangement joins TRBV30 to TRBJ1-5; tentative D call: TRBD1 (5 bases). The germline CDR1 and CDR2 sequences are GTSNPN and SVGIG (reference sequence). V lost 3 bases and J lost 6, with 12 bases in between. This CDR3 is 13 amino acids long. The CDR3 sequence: CAWRGVPGQPQHF. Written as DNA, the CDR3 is TGTGCCTGGAGAGGGGTGCCAGGTCAGCCCCAGCATTTT.

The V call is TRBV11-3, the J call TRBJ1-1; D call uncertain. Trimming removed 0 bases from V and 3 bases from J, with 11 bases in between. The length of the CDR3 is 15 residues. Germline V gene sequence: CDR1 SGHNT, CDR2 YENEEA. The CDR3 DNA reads TGTGCCAGCAGCTTAGATTCCAGATCCTACACTGAAGCTTTCTTT. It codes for CASSLDSRSYTEAFF. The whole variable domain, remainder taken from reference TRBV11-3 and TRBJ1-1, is EAGVVQSPRYKIIEKKQPVAFWCNPISGHNTLYWYLQNLGQGPELLIRYENEEAVDDSQLPKDRFSAERLKGVDSTLKIQPAELGDSAVYLCASSLDSRSYTEAFFGQGTRLTVV.

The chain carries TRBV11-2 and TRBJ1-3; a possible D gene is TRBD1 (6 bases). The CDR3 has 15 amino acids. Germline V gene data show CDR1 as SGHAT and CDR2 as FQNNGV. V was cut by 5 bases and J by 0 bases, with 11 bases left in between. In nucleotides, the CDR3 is TGTGCCAGCAGCCCGACAGGCCGCTCTGGAAACACCATATATTTT. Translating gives CASSPTGRSGNTIYF.

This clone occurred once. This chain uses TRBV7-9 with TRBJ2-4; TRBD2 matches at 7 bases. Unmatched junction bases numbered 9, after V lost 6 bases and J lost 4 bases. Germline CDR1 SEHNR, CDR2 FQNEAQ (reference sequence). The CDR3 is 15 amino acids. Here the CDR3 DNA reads TGTGCCAGCAGAAATTCCGGGGGACTAAAAAACATTCAGTACTTC. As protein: CASRNSGGLKNIQYF.

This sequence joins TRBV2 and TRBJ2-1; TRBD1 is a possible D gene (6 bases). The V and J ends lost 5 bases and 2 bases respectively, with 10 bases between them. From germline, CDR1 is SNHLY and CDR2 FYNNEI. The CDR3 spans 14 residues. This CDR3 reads CASSPDRTYNEQFF. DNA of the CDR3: TGTGCCAGCAGTCCCGACAGGACCTACAATGAGCAGTTCTTC.

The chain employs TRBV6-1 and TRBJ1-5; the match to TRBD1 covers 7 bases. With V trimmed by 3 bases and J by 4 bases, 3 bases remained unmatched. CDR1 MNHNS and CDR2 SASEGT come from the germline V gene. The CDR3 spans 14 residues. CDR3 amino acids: CASSDRQGNQPQHF. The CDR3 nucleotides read TGTGCCAGCAGTGATAGACAGGGAAATCAGCCCCAGCATTTT.

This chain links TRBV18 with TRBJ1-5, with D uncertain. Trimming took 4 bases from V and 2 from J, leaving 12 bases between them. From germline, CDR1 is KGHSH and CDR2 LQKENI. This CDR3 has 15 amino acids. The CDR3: CASSRGESGNQPQHF. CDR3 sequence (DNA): TGTGCCAGCTCACGCGGAGAGTCGGGCAATCAGCCCCAGCATTTT.

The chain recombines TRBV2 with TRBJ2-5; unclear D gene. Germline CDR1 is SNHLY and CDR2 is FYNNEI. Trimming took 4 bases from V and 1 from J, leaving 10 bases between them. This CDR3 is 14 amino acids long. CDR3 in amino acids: CASSVRRIQETQYF. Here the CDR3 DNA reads TGTGCCAGCAGTGTAAGGCGGATCCAAGAGACCCAGTACTTC.

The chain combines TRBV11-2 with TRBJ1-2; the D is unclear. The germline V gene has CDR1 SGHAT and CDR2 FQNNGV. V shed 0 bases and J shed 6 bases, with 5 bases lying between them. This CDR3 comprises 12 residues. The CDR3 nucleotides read TGTGCCAGCAGCTTAGAACAGAATGGCTACACCTTC. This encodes CASSLEQNGYTF.

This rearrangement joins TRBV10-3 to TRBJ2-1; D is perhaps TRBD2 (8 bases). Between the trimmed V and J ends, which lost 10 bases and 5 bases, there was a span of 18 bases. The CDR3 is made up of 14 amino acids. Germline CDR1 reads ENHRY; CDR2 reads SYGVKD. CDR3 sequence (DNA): TGTGCCACCGGGGGGGACAGAACCGACAATGAGCAGTTCTTC. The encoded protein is CATGGDRTDNEQFF.

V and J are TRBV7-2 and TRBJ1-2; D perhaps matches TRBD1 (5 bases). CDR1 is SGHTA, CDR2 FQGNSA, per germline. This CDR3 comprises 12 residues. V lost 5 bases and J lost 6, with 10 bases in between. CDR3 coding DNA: TGTGCCAGCAGCCTATTCAGGGATGGCTACACCTTC. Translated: CASSLFRDGYTF.

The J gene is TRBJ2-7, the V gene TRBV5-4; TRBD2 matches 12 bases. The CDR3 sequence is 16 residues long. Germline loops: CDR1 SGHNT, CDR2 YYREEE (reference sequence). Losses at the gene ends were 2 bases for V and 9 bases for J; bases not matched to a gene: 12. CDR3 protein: CASSFGTSGGNRGQYF. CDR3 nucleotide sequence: TGTGCCAGCAGCTTTGGCACTAGCGGGGGGAATAGGGGGCAGTACTTC.

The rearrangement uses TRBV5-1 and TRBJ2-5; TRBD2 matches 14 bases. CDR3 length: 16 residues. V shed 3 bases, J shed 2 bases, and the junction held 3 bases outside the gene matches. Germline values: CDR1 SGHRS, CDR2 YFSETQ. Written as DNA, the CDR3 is TGCGCCAGCAGCTCGCGACTAGCGGGGGGGCAAGAGACCCAGTACTTC. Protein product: CASSSRLAGGQETQYF.

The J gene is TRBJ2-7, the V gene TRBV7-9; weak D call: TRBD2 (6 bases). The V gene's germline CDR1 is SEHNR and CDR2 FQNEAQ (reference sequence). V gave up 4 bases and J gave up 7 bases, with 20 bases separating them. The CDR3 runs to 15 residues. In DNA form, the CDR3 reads TGTGCCAGCAGCTCCTCGGGACTCTCGCGAATGGAGCAGTACTTC. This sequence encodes CASSSSGLSRMEQYF.

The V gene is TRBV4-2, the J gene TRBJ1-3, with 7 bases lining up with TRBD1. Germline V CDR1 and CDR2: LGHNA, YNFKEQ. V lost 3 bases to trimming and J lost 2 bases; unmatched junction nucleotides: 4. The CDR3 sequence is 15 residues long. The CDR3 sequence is CASSHSTGAGNTIYF. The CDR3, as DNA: TGTGCCAGCAGCCACTCCACAGGGGCTGGAAACACCATATATTTT.

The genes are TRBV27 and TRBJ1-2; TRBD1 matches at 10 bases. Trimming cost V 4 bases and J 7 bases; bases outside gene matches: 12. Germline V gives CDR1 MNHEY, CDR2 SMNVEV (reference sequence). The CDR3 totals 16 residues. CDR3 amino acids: CASSSLRLGQGTGYTF. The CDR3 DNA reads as TGTGCCAGCAGTTCTCTGAGACTGGGACAGGGGACTGGCTACACCTTC.

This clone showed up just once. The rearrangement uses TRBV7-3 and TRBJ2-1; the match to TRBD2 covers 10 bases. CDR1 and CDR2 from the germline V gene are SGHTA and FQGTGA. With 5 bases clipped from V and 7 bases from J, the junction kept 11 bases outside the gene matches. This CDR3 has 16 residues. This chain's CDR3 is CASSLHPGLAMNEQFF. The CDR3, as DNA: TGTGCCAGCAGCCTCCATCCGGGACTAGCGATGAATGAGCAGTTCTTC.

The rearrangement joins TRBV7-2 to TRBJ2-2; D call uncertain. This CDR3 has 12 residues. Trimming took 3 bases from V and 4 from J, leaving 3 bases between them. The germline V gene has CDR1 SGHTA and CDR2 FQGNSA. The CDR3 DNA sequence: TGTGCCAGCAGCTTCCGCACCGGGGAGCTGTTTTTT. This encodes CASSFRTGELFF.

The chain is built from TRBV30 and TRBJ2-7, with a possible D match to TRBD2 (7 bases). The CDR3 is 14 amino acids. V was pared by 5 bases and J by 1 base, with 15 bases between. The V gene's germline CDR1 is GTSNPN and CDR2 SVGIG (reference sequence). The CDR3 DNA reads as TGTGCCTGGGGTAGGGGGAGGGGATCCTACGAGCAGTACTTC. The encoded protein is CAWGRGRGSYEQYF.

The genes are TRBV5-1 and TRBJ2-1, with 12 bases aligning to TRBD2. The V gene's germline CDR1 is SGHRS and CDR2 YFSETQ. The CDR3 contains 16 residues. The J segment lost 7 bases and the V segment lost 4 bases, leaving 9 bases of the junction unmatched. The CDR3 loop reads CASSIRSSGGGNEQFF. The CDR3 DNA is TGCGCCAGCAGCATCAGGTCTAGCGGGGGGGGAAATGAGCAGTTCTTC.

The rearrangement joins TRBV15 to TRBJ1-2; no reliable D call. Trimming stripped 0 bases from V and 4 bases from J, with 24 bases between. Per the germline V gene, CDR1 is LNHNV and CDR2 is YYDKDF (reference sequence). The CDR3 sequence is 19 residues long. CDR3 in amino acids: CATSREVGKSTALSYGYTF. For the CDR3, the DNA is TGTGCCACCAGCAGAGAGGTCGGGAAATCTACGGCACTTTCCTATGGCTACACCTTC.

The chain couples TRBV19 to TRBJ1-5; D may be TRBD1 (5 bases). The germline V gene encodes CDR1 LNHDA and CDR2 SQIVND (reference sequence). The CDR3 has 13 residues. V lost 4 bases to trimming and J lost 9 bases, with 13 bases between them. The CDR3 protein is CASSTGWDRPQHF. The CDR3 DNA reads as TGTGCCAGTAGTACAGGGTGGGATCGGCCCCAGCATTTT.

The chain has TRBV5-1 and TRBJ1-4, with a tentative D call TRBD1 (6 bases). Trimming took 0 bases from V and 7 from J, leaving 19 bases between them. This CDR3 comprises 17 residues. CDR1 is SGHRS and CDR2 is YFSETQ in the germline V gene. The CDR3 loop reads CASSLGSAGGVGEKLFF. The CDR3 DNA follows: TGCGCCAGCAGCTTGGGGTCTGCTGGGGGCGTGGGTGAAAAACTGTTTTTT. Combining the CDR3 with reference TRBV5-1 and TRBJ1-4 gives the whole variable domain KAGVTQTPRYLIKTRGQQVTLSCSPISGHRSVSWYQQTPGQGLQFLFEYFSETQRNKGNFPGRFSGRQFSNSRSEMNVSTLELGDSALYLCASSLGSAGGVGEKLFFGSGTQLSVL.

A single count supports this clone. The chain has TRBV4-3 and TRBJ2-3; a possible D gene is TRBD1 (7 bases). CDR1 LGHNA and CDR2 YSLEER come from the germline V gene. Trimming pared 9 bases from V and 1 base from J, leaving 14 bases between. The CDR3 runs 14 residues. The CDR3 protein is CAREGTGGTDTQYF. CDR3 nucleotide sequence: TGCGCCAGGGAGGGCACAGGGGGCACAGATACGCAGTATTTT.

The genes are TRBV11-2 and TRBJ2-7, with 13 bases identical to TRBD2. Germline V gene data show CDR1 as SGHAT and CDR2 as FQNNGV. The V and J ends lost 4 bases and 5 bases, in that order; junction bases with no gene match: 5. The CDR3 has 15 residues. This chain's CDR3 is CASSSGLAGTHEQYF. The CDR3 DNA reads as TGTGCCAGCAGCTCGGGACTAGCGGGAACCCACGAGCAGTACTTC. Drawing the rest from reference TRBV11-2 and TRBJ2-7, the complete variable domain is EAGVAQSPRYKIIEKRQSVAFWCNPISGHATLYWYQQILGQGPKLLIQFQNNGVVDDSQLPKDRFSAERLKGVDSTLKIQPAKLEDSAVYLCASSSGLAGTHEQYFGPGTRLTVT.

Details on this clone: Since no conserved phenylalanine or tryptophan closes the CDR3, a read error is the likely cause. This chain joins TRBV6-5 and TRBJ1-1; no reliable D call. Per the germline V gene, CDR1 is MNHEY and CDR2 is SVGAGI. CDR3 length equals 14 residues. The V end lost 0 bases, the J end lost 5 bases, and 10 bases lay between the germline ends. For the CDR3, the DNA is TGTGCCAGCAGTTACTCTACCGGAGCAACTGAAGCTTTCCTT. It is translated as CASSYSTGATEAFL.